The 24 T cell receptor beta chains below come from one sample, sequenced in a study of identical twins. TCRdb itself ran the 5' RACE reads through MiXCR, one entry per CDR3 protein. The sample has about 1.7 million distinct CDR3 sequences, roughly a third seen once. What was sequenced was cord blood. All receptors come from a newborn girl in good health.

The rearrangement joins TRBV12-3 or TRBV12-4 to TRBJ2-7, with D perhaps TRBD2 (7 bases). V was cut by 4 bases and J by 2 bases, with 15 bases left in between. The CDR3 runs to 15 residues. CDR3 in amino acids: CASSSTGRAAYEQYF. In DNA, the CDR3 is TGTGCCAGCAGTTCCACAGGGAGGGCCGCCTACGAGCAGTACTTC.

This sequence joins TRBV18 and TRBJ1-5; 9 nucleotides align to TRBD1. J gave up 5 bases and V 2 bases, and 7 bases lay outside the gene matches. The CDR3 consists of 16 residues. Germline CDR1 KGHSH, CDR2 LQKENI. The CDR3 here is CASSPDQGQGYQPQHF. The CDR3, as DNA: TGTGCCAGCTCACCAGACCAAGGACAGGGGTATCAGCCCCAGCATTTT. The whole variable domain, remainder taken from reference TRBV18 and TRBJ1-5, is NAGVMQNPRHLVRRRGQEARLRCSPMKGHSHVYWYRQLPEEGLKFMVYLQKENIIDESGMPKERFSAEFPKEGPSILRIQQVVRGDSAAYFCASSPDQGQGYQPQHFGDGTRLSIL.

This chain links TRBV2 with TRBJ2-1; D uncertain. Germline CDR1 reads SNHLY; CDR2 reads FYNNEI. V was shortened by 10 bases and J by 4 bases, with 20 bases between the two germline ends. CDR3 length: 15 amino acids. The CDR3 DNA reads as TGTGCCAACATTGCGGTGGCAAGGCCGTACAATGAGCAGTTCTTC. Its protein is CANIAVARPYNEQFF.

This clonotype was found a few times. This chain links TRBV27 with TRBJ1-4, with D possibly being TRBD1 (5 bases). Germline CDR1 and CDR2: MNHEY and SMNVEV (reference sequence). CDR3 length: 15 residues. V was trimmed by 2 bases and J by 7 bases, leaving 14 bases between them. CDR3 in amino acids: CASSLRSGLFEKLFF. Here the CDR3 DNA reads TGTGCCAGCAGTTTACGCTCGGGACTCTTTGAAAAACTGTTTTTT.

This clonotype was found a few times. The V and J genes are TRBV11-2 and TRBJ2-7; D unresolved. CDR3 length: 15 amino acids. In germline, CDR1 is SGHAT, CDR2 FQNNGV. Trimming stripped 1 base from V and 0 bases from J, with 10 bases between. The CDR3 region is CASSLGGMSSYEQYF. The CDR3 DNA is TGTGCCAGCAGCTTAGGTGGGATGAGCTCCTACGAGCAGTACTTC.

V usage is TRBV4-2 and J usage is TRBJ2-1; 7 nucleotides line up with TRBD1. Matching the DNA end better, TRBJ2-7 makes the J call doubtful. CDR1 is LGHNA, CDR2 YNFKEQ, per germline. The CDR3 is made up of 20 amino acids. Here the CDR3 reads CASSQVLSPRGSLSYNEQYF. The CDR3 coding sequence is TGTGCCAGCAGCCAAGTATTATCCCCCAGGGGGAGCCTCTCCTACAATGAGCAGTACTTC.

This clonotype was seen more than once but under ten times. The chain uses TRBV29-1 and TRBJ1-2; D perhaps matches TRBD1 (5 bases). This CDR3 spans 12 amino acids. Trimming took off 6 bases at V and 4 bases at J, with 12 bases between the two ends. Germline loops: CDR1 SQVTM, CDR2 ANQGSEA. Here the CDR3 reads CSVETDIYGYTF. The CDR3 region has the DNA TGCAGCGTGGAGACAGATATCTATGGCTACACCTTC.

The chain joins TRBV10-3 to TRBJ1-6, with D tentatively TRBD1 (6 bases). With 10 bases removed from V and 9 bases from J, the gap between germline ends came to 13 bases. The length of the CDR3 is 12 residues. The germline CDR1 and CDR2 sequences are ENHRY and SYGVKD. The chain's CDR3 is CATAGEGSPLHF. The CDR3 nucleotides are TGTGCCACCGCAGGGGAGGGTTCACCCCTCCACTTT.

This chain connects TRBV5-5 to TRBJ1-6; D remains ambiguous. There are 18 residues in the CDR3. Trimming took 0 bases from V and 0 from J, leaving 13 bases between them. Germline loops: CDR1 SGHKS, CDR2 YYEKEE (reference sequence). DNA of the CDR3: TGTGCCAGCAGCTTGGCCCCAGCCCCTAGCTCCTATAATTCACCCCTCCACTTT. Its translation: CASSLAPAPSSYNSPLHF. Based on the CDR3 plus reference TRBV5-5 and TRBJ1-6, the full variable domain is DAGVTQSPTHLIKTRGQQVTLRCSPISGHKSVSWYQQVLGQGPQFIFQYYEKEERGRGNFPDRFSARQFPNYSSELNVNALLLGDSALYLCASSLAPAPSSYNSPLHFGNGTRLTVT.

The chain employs TRBV4-2 and TRBJ1-6; TRBD1 is a possible D gene (6 bases). Germline values: CDR1 LGHNA, CDR2 YNFKEQ. CDR3 length: 17 amino acids. V lost 3 bases and J 8 bases, leaving 20 bases between the germline ends. The CDR3 DNA sequence: TGTGCCAGCAGCCAGGGAGGTTTAAGACAGGCCCATTCACCCCTCCACTTT. Encoded protein: CASSQGGLRQAHSPLHF.

This clonotype has more than one count but fewer than ten. The chain employs TRBV27 and TRBJ1-2; D is ambiguous. Trimming shortened V by 2 bases and J by 8 bases, and 9 bases separated the two germline ends. The CDR3 extends over 12 amino acids. From germline, CDR1 is MNHEY and CDR2 SMNVEV (reference sequence). CDR3: CASSLRGFGYTF. The CDR3 bases are TGTGCCAGCAGTTTACGAGGGTTCGGCTACACCTTC.

A few counts support this clonotype. The CDR3 coding sequence is TGTGCCAGCATCTGGGGCTCTGGAAACACCATATATTTT. Protein: CASIWGSGNTIYF. The genes are TRBV12-3 or TRBV12-4 and TRBJ1-3; D remains unclear. V was clipped by 7 bases and J by 0 bases, with 7 bases between them. This CDR3 comprises 13 residues.

This clonotype occurred a few times. CDR3 amino acids: CASSERLGWETQYF. Written as DNA, the CDR3 is TGTGCCAGCAGTGAGCGCCTCGGATGGGAGACCCAGTACTTC. This chain uses TRBV25-1 with TRBJ2-5, with D hard to call. V was cut by 3 bases and J by 5 bases, with 13 bases left in between. The CDR3 consists of 14 residues. Germline CDR1 reads MGHDK; CDR2 reads SYGVNS.

This chain uses TRBV27 with TRBJ1-5; the D gene is possibly TRBD1 (5 bases). Germline CDR1 and CDR2: MNHEY and SMNVEV (reference sequence). The V and J ends lost 5 bases and 5 bases respectively, with 13 bases between them. The CDR3 runs to 14 residues. The CDR3 DNA sequence: TGTGCCAGCAGTCCCACAGGTCACCATCAGCCCCAGCATTTT. The encoded protein is CASSPTGHHQPQHF.

This clonotype was picked up a small number of times. The chain recombines TRBV3-1 with TRBJ2-7; D is unresolved. This CDR3 region has 13 residues. Germline loops: CDR1 LGHDT, CDR2 YNNKEL (reference sequence). V gave up 4 bases and J gave up 4 bases, with 11 bases separating them. DNA of the CDR3: TGTGCCAGCAGCCCGGCAGTTTTGTACGAGCAGTACTTC. Translation: CASSPAVLYEQYF.

The chain links TRBV12-3 or TRBV12-4 to TRBJ1-4; TRBD1 might be the D (5 bases). The CDR3 length is 14 residues. Trimming took 4 bases from V and 5 from J, leaving 11 bases between them. CDR3 in amino acids: CASSSGPGNEKLFF. The CDR3 bases are TGTGCCAGCAGTTCGGGACCGGGGAATGAAAAACTGTTTTTT.

The rearrangement links TRBV12-3 or TRBV12-4 to TRBJ2-3; TRBD1 or TRBD2 may be the D gene (5 bases each). The V end was cut by 3 bases, the J end by 4 bases, with 11 bases between. The CDR3 is 14 amino acids. CDR3 sequence (DNA): TGTGCCAGCAGTTTTGAGCAGGGAGCAGATACGCAGTATTTT. This sequence encodes CASSFEQGADTQYF.

This sequence joins TRBV28 and TRBJ2-2; D is unresolved. V was shortened by 7 bases and J by 2 bases, with 11 bases between the two germline ends. This CDR3 has 14 residues. Germline V gene data show CDR1 as MDHEN and CDR2 as SYDVKM. For the CDR3, the DNA is TGTGCCAGCATCCTTAGGTACAACACCGGGGAGCTGTTTTTT. Translating it yields CASILRYNTGELFF. The complete variable domain, with remaining parts taken from reference TRBV28 and TRBJ2-2, reads DVKVTQSSRYLVKRTGEKVFLECVQDMDHENMFWYRQDPGLGLRLIYFSYDVKMKEKGDIPEGYSVSREKKERFSLILESASTNQTSMYLCASILRYNTGELFFGEGSRLTVL.

The chain's CDR3 is CSASRTGKEEAFF. Written as DNA, the CDR3 is TGCAGTGCCAGCCGAACAGGGAAAGAGGAAGCTTTCTTT. The V call is TRBV20-1, the J call TRBJ1-1, with a weak D call TRBD1 (6 bases). There are 13 residues in the CDR3. In germline, CDR1 is DFQATT, CDR2 SNEGSKA (reference sequence). V gave up 6 bases and J gave up 8 bases, with 19 bases separating them.

The rearrangement links TRBV6-5 to TRBJ1-2; possible D gene TRBD1, 5 bases. V shed 5 bases and J shed 5 bases, with 15 bases lying between them. This CDR3 contains 14 residues. Germline lookup yields CDR1 MNHEY and CDR2 SVGAGI. In DNA, the CDR3 is TGTGCCAGCAGTACCACGGGGCTAATGTATGGCTACACCTTC. Its translation: CASSTTGLMYGYTF.

V is TRBV2 and J is TRBJ2-6, with D possibly matching TRBD1 (6 bases). Germline lookup yields CDR1 SNHLY and CDR2 FYNNEI. Trimming stripped 7 bases from V and 0 bases from J, with 13 bases between. The CDR3 has 16 amino acids. The CDR3 DNA follows: TGTGCCAGCAACTGGGCGGACAGCTCTGGGGCCAACGTCCTGACTTTC. This codes for CASNWADSSGANVLTF.

The chain links TRBV29-1 to TRBJ1-2; unclear D gene. This CDR3 is 13 amino acids long. The germline V gene encodes CDR1 SQVTM and CDR2 ANQGSEA. V lost 4 bases and J lost 4, with 13 bases in between. This chain's CDR3 is CSVVLSSGYGYTF. CDR3 DNA: TGCAGCGTTGTGTTAAGTAGTGGCTATGGCTACACCTTC.

The chain joins TRBV2 to TRBJ1-6; no reliable D call. V was clipped by 3 bases and J by 0 bases, with 6 bases between them. The germline CDR1 and CDR2 sequences are SNHLY and FYNNEI. The CDR3 length is 15 residues. For the CDR3, the DNA is TGTGCCAGCAGTGACTCAGGCTCCTATAATTCACCCCTCCACTTT. Amino acids: CASSDSGSYNSPLHF.

J is TRBJ1-5 and V is TRBV2, with D tentatively TRBD1 (5 bases). This CDR3 has 16 residues. Trimming removed 2 bases at V and 0 bases at J, with 11 bases between. The V gene's germline CDR1 is SNHLY and CDR2 FYNNEI. The CDR3 nucleotides read TGTGCCAGCAGTGAAAGGGGAGCCTATAGCAATCAGCCCCAGCATTTT. This encodes CASSERGAYSNQPQHF.